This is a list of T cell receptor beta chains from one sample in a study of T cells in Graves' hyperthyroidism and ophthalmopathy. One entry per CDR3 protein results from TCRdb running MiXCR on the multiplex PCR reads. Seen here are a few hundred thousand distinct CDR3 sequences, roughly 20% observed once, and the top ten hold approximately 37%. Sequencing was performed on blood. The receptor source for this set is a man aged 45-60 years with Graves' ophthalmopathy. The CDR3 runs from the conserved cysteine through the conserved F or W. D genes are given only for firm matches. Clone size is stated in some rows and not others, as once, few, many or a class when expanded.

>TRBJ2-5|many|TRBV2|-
CASSQEPKETQYF
TGTGCCAGCAGCCAGGAGCCGAAAGAGACCCAGTACTTC
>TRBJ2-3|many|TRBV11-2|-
CASSSEGGYTDTQYF
TGTGCCAGCAGTTCCGAGGGGGGATACACAGATACGCAGTATTTT
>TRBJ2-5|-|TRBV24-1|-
CATSDTAPALAGETQYF
TGTGCCACCAGTGATACGGCCCCAGCGCTTGCGGGGGAGACCCAGTACTTC
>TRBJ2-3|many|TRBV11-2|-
CASSRGQNPADTQYF
TGTGCCAGCAGCCGTGGACAGAACCCCGCAGATACGCAGTATTTT
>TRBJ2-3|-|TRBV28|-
CASSLGAPAQYF
TGTGCCAGCAGTTTGGGGGCACCCGCGCAGTATTTT
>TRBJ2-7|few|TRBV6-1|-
CASRGTNYEQYF
TGTGCCTCCCGAGGTACAAACTACGAGCAGTACTTC
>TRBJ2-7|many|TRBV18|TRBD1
CASSAWDRVGYEQYF
TGTGCCAGCTCAGCCTGGGACAGGGTTGGGTACGAGCAGTACTTC
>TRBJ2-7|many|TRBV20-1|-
CSARGAAYEQYF
TGCAGTGCTAGAGGGGCAGCCTACGAGCAGTACTTC
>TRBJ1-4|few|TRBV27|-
CASNPGGRGEKLFF
TGTGCCAGCAACCCCGGGGGGAGGGGTGAAAAACTGTTTTTT
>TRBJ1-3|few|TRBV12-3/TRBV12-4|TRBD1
CASSSQGVWGNTIYF
TGTGCCAGCAGTTCCCAGGGGGTATGGGGAAACACCATATATTTT